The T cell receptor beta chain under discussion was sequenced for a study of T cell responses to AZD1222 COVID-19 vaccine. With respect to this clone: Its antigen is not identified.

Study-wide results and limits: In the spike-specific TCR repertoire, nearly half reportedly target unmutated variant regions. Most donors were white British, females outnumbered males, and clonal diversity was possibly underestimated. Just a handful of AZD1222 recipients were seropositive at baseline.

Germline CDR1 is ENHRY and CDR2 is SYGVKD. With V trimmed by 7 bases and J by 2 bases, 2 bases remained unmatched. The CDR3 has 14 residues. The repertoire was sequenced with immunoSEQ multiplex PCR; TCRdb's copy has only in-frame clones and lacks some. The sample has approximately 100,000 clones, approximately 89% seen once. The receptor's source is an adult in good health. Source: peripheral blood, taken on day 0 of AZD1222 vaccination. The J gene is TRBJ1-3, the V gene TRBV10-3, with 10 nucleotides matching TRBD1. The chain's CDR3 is CAIKGQGAGNTIYF. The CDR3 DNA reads TGTGCCATCAAAGGACAGGGGGCTGGAAACACCATATATTTT.